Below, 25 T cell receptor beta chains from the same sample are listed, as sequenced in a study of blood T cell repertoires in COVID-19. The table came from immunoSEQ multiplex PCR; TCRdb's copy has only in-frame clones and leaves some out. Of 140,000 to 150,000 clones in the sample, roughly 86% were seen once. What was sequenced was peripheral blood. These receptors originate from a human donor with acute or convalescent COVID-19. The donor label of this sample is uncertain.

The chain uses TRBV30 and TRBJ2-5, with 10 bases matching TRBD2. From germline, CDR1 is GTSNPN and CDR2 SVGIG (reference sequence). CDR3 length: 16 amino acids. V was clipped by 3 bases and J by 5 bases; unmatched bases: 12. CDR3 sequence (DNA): TGTGCCTGGAGCCCGCTGAGCGGGGGGGCCTGGGAGACCCAGTACTTC. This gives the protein CAWSPLSGGAWETQYF.

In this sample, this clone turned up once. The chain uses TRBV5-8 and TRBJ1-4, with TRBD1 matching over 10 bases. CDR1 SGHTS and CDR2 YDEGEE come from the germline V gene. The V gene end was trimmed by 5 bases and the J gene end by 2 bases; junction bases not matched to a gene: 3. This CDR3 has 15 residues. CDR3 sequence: CASRRGQGTNEKLFF. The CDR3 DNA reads TGTGCCAGCAGAAGGGGACAGGGGACTAATGAAAAACTGTTTTTT.

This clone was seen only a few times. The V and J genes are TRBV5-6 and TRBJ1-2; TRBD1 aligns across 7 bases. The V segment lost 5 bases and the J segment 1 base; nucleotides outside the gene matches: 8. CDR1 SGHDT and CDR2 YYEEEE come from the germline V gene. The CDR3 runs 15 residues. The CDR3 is CASSTRRQGNYGYTF. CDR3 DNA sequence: TGTGCCAGCAGTACTAGGAGACAGGGTAACTATGGCTACACCTTC. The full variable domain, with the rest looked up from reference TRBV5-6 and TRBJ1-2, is DAGVTQSPTHLIKTRGQQVTLRCSPKSGHDTVSWYQQALGQGPQFIFQYYEEEERQRGNFPDRFSGHQFPNYSSELNVNALLLGDSALYLCASSTRRQGNYGYTFGSGTRLTVV.

The CDR3 loop reads CASSPGTGGGPSQETQYF. In nucleotides, the CDR3 is TGCGCCAGCAGCCCAGGGACAGGTGGGGGACCGAGCCAAGAGACCCAGTACTTC. The rearrangement links TRBV5-1 to TRBJ2-5; 8 bases agree with TRBD1. This CDR3 is 18 amino acids long. Germline V lookup: CDR1 SGHRS, CDR2 YFSETQ. Trimming cost V 4 bases and J 1 base; bases outside gene matches: 15. Supplemented by reference TRBV5-1 and TRBJ2-5, the full variable domain reads KAGVTQTPRYLIKTRGQQVTLSCSPISGHRSVSWYQQTPGQGLQFLFEYFSETQRNKGNFPGRFSGRQFSNSRSEMNVSTLELGDSALYLCASSPGTGGGPSQETQYFGPGTRLLVL.

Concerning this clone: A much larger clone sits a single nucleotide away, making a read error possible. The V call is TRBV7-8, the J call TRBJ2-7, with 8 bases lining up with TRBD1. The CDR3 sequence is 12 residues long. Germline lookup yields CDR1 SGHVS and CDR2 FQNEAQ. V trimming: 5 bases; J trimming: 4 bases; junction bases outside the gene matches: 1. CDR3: CASSRQGYEQYF. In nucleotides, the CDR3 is TGTGCCAGCAGCCGACAGGGGTACGAGCAGTACTTC. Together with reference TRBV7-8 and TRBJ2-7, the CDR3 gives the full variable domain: GAGVSQSPRYKVAKRGQDVALRCDPISGHVSLFWYQQALGQGPEFLTYFQNEAQLDKSGLPSDRFFAERPEGSVSTLKIQRTQQEDSAVYLCASSRQGYEQYFGPGTRLTVT.

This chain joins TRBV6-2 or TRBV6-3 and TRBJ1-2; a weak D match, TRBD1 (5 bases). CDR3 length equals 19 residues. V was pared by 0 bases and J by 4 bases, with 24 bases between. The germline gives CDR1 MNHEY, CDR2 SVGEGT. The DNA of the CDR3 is TGTGCCAGCAGTTACTCGACGAGGCGAGTGGCCTCAGGGCCCTATGGCTACACCTTC. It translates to CASSYSTRRVASGPYGYTF.

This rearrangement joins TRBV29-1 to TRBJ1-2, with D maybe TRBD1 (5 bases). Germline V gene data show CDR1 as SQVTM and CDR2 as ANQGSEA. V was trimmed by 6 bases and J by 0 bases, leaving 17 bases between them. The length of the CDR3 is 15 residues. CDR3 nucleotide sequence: TGCAGCGTGGGGGGGGAGAAGATGGCTAACTATGGCTACACCTTC. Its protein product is CSVGGEKMANYGYTF.

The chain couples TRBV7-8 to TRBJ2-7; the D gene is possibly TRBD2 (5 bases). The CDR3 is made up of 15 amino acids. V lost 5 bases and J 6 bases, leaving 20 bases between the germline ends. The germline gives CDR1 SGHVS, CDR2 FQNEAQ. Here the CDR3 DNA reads TGTGCCAGCAGCCTCACTCACCCGGACTCTAGCGAGCAGTACTTC. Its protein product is CASSLTHPDSSEQYF.

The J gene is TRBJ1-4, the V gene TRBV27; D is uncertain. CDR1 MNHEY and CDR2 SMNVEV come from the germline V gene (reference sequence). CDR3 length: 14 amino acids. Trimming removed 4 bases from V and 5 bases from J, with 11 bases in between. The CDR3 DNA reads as TGTGCCAGCAGTTCTGCTTCGCGGAATGAAAAACTGTTTTTT. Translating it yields CASSSASRNEKLFF.

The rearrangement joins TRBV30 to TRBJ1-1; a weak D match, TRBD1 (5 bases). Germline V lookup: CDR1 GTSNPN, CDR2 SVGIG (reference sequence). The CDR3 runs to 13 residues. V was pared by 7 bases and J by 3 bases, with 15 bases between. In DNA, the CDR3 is TGTGCCTTCTTCAGGGTAGGGTACACTGAAGCTTTCTTT. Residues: CAFFRVGYTEAFF.

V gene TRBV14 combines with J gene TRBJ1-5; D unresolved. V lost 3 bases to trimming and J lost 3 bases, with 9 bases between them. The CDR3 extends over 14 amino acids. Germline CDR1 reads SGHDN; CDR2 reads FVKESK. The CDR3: CASSHAGFNQPQHF. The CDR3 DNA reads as TGTGCCAGCAGCCATGCCGGGTTCAATCAGCCCCAGCATTTT.

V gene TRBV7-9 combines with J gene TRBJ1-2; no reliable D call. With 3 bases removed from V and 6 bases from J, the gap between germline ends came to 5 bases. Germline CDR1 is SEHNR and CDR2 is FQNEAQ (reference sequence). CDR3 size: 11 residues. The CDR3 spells CASSFVDGYTF. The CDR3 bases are TGTGCCAGCAGCTTTGTAGATGGCTACACCTTC.

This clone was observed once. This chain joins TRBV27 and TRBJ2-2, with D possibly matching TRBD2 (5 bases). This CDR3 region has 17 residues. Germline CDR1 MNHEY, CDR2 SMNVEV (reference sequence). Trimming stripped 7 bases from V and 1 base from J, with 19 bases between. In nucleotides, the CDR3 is TGTGCCAGCACCCCCCGAGAGGGTATCAGGAACACCGGGGAGCTGTTTTTT. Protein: CASTPREGIRNTGELFF.

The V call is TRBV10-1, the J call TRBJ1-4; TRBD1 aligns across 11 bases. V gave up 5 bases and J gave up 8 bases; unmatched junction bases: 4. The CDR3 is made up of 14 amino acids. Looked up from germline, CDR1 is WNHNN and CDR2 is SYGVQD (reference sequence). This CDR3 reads CASSRGQGAEKLFF. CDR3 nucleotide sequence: TGCGCCAGCAGTCGCGGACAGGGGGCAGAAAAACTGTTTTTT.

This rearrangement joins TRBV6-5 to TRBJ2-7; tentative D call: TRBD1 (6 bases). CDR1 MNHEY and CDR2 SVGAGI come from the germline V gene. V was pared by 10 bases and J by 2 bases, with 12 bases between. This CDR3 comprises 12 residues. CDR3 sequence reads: CAIAGTTYEQYF. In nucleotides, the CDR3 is TGTGCCATCGCCGGGACAACCTACGAGCAGTACTTC.

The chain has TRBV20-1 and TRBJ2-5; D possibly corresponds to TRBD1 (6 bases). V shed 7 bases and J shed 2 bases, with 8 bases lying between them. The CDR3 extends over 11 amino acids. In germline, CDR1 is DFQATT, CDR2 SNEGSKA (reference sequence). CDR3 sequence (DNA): TGCAGTGGGACAGTTCAAGAGACCCAGTACTTC. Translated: CSGTVQETQYF.

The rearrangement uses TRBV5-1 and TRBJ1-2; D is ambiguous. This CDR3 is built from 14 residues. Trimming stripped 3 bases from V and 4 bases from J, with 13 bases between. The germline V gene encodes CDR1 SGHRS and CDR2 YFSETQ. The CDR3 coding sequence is TGCGCCAGCAGCTCCGGGGATAAAGGCTATGGCTACACCTTC. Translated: CASSSGDKGYGYTF.

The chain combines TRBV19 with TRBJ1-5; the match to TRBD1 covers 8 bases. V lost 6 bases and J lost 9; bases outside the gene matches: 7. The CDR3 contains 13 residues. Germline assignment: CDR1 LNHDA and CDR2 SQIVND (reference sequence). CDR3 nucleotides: TGTGCCAGTAGCTCAGGGGGCCTTCGGCCCCAGCATTTT. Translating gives CASSSGGLRPQHF.

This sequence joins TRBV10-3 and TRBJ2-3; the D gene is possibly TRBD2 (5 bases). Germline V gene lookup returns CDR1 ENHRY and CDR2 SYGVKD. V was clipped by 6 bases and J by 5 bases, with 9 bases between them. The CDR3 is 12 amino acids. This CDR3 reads CAISGRGDTQYF. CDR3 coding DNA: TGTGCCATCAGCGGACGGGGAGATACGCAGTATTTT.

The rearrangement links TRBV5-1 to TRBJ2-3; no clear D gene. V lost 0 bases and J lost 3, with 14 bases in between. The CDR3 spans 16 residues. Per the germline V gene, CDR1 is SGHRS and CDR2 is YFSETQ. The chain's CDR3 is CASSLVGRLVTDTQYF. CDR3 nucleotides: TGCGCCAGCAGCTTGGTTGGCCGTCTAGTAACAGATACGCAGTATTTT. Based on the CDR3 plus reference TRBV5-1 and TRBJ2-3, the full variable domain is KAGVTQTPRYLIKTRGQQVTLSCSPISGHRSVSWYQQTPGQGLQFLFEYFSETQRNKGNFPGRFSGRQFSNSRSEMNVSTLELGDSALYLCASSLVGRLVTDTQYFGPGTRLTVL.

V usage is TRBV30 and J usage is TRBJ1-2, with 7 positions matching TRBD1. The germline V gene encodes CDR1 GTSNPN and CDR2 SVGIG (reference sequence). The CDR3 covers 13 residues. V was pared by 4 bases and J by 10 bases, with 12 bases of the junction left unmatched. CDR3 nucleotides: TGTGCCTGGACAACAAGGACAGGAATGAACTACACCTTC. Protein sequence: CAWTTRTGMNYTF.

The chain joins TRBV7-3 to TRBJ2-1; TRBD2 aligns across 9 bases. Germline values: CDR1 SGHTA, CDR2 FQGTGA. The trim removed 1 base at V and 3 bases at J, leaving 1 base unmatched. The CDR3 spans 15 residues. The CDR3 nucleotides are TGTGCCAGCAGCTTAAGTAGCGGGGGCTACAATGAGCAGTTCTTC. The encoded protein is CASSLSSGGYNEQFF.

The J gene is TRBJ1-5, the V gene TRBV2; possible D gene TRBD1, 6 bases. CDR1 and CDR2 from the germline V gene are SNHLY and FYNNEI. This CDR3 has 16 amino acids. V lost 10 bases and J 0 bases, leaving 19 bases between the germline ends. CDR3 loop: CAISMGGTHSNQPQHF. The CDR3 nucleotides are TGTGCCATTTCTATGGGAGGGACACATAGCAATCAGCCCCAGCATTTT.

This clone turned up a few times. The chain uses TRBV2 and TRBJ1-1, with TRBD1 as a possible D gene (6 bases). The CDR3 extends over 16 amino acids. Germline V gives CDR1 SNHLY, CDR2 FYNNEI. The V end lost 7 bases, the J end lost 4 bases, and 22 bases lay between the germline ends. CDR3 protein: CASIGGSSSGATEAFF. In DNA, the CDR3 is TGTGCCAGCATTGGGGGTTCATCGTCAGGGGCCACTGAAGCTTTCTTT.

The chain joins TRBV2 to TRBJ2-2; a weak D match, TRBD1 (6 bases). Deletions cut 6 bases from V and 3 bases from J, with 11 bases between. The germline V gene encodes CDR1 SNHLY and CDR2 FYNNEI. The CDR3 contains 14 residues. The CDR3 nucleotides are TGTGCCAGCAGAAACAGGGCTGACACCGGGGAGCTGTTTTTT. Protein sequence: CASRNRADTGELFF.